This T cell receptor (beta chain) was recorded in a study of low-dose radiotherapy and immunotherapy resistance in tumors. This clonotype appeared once. With TRAV- and TRBV-specific primers, first-strand cDNA was made, covering the alpha and beta chains. A constant-region primer paired with the V-primer adapter amplified TCRs over about 19 PCR cycles. MiXCR was run by TCRdb on the reads, yielding one entry per CDR3 protein. Among 13,000 or so distinct CDR3 sequences listed, 75% were seen once. V was trimmed by 4 bases and J by 4 bases, leaving 16 bases between them. The CDR3 runs 15 residues. In germline, CDR1 is LGHNT, CDR2 FRNRAP.

The source of this sequence is a human donor with advanced metastatic prostate, ovarian, gallbladder or colorectal cancer (not recorded which). This table probably holds off-target reads from a library built for another chain. The V call is TRBV12-5, the J call TRBJ1-1; tentative D call: TRBD1 (5 bases). CDR3 residues: CASGSSSGGGTEAFF. The CDR3 DNA sequence: TGTGCTAGTGGTTCCTCTTCCGGGGGGGGCACTGAAGCTTTCTTT.